This T cell receptor (beta chain) was identified during a study of neoadjuvant nivolumab and ipilimumab in lung cancer (dated by TCRdb to 2018 to 2021). For context, the study as a whole: Nivolumab was given at 3 mg/kg intravenously on days 1, 15 and 29, and the combination arm added ipilimumab 1 mg/kg on day 1 only. The primary endpoint of the trial was the rate of major pathologic response (MPR) in the intention-to-treat population of each study arm. In the trial, around 42 patients with operable NSCLC were treated, of whom 23 were randomized to nivolumab monotherapy and about 21 to nivolumab plus ipilimumab. TCR repertoires were compared between pretherapy (baseline) peripheral blood and tumors resected at surgery after neoadjuvant immune checkpoint blockade. Matched pretherapy and resected tumor pairs were analyzed for seven patients: four treated with nivolumab and three with nivolumab plus ipilimumab.

What the authors observed across the whole study: A positive correlation was observed between pretherapy blood TCR richness and richness in tumors resected after neoadjuvant therapy (Spearman R = 0.82). TCR richness and clonality were greater in resected tumors than in tumor-adjacent uninvolved lung, and increases were seen in more dual-therapy-treated tumors. A small number of samples was subjected to TCR sequencing. From pretherapy to surgery, increases in tumor T-cell richness and clonality were observed in three of three dual-therapy tumors but in only two of four nivolumab-treated tumors. No significant correlation was found between TCR clonality and pathologic tumor regression, and only a single major-pathologic-response sample was available for the analysis of TCR clonality versus pathologic tumor regression.

The method was the immunoSEQ multiplex PCR assay. The authors processed their data as follows. Repertoires were summarized in terms of richness and clonality, and significantly expanded and contracted clones between pre- and post-therapy samples were identified. TCRdb re-hosts the immuneACCESS table, in-frame sequences only. Its copies lack some clones; in the studies checked, an unresolved V gene accounts for under half of them, and the cause for the rest is not known. The V and J calls and clone size are taken from that table; D and trimming were inferred from the DNA. Within this sample are approximately 21,000 clones, with 82% of them counted one time only. Together, the top ten hold under 30% of the sample. On this clone itself: The antigen this receptor binds is unknown. The record has no base qualities; no much larger clone is one base away.

From the germline V gene, CDR1 is SGHTA and CDR2 is FQGNSA. V is reduced by 1 base and J by 8 bases, leaving a spacing of 14 bases between them. The CDR3 goes from the cysteine to the phenylalanine over 15 residues. Only the CDR3 DNA is retained, 45 bases long and in frame from the first base. The sample's time point, from its label and the paper: pretherapy, before neoadjuvant immune checkpoint inhibitors. The samples were obtained from NEOSTAR, a phase 2 randomized trial that tested neoadjuvant nivolumab or nivolumab plus ipilimumab, followed by surgery, in operable NSCLC. The sequence was collected from an adult with non-small cell lung cancer. The specimen was peripheral blood, collected before neoadjuvant nivolumab, alone or with ipilimumab. The chain links TRBV7-2 with TRBJ2-2; a confident D gene designation cannot be given. The CDR3 sequence is CASSLDSRLVGELFF. The sequence in DNA is TGTGCCAGCAGCTTAGATAGTCGCCTAGTTGGGGAGCTGTTTTTT.